These T cell receptor beta chains were read from a single sample in a study of cytomegalovirus exposure and HLA in healthy donors. Sequencing was performed with immunoSEQ multiplex PCR; in TCRdb, only in-frame clones are kept and a portion is missing. The table includes about 190,000 clones, 84% detected once. The sequenced sample consisted of PBMCs. The receptors derive from a young man in good health and CMV-seropositive. The CDR3 runs from the conserved cysteine through the conserved F or W. D genes are given only for firm matches. The size entry is marked missing in some rows and otherwise reads once, few, many or a size class.

D,size,J,V,DNA,CDR3
.,.,TRBJ1-5,TRBV19,TGTGCCAGTACCATCGGACTTTCCAGCAATCAGCCCCAGCATTTT,CASTIGLSSNQPQHF
.,.,TRBJ1-2,TRBV9,TGTGCCAGCAGCGGAATTGGTGGAGGGGTCTATGGCTACACCTTC,CASSGIGGGVYGYTF
TRBD1,.,TRBJ1-5,TRBV4-1,TGCGCCAGCAGCCTGATCCCACCGGGACAGGGGAGGGTGAACAATCAGCCCCAGCATTTT,CASSLIPPGQGRVNNQPQHF
TRBD1,.,TRBJ2-4,TRBV12-5,TGTGCTAGTGCCCCCGACAGGGTGTTGAACATTCAGTACTTC,CASAPDRVLNIQYF
TRBD2,.,TRBJ2-5,TRBV4-3,TGCGCCAGCAGCCAAGGACTAGCCCCGACCCAGTACTTC,CASSQGLAPTQYF
TRBD1,.,TRBJ1-2,TRBV6-6,TGTGCCAGCAGCGGGACAGTCGGCTACACCTTC,CASSGTVGYTF
.,.,TRBJ2-1,TRBV7-3,TGTGCCAGCAGCTTGCGTCTCTGGTACAATGAGCAGTTCTTC,CASSLRLWYNEQFF
TRBD2,.,TRBJ2-4,TRBV29-1,TGCAGCGGGGGGGAGGGAAACATTCAGTACTTC,CSGGEGNIQYF
TRBD2,.,TRBJ2-1,TRBV7-9,TGTGCCAGCAGCGCGCAATTGGGACTAGCGGGGAATGAGCAGTTCTTC,CASSAQLGLAGNEQFF
TRBD1,.,TRBJ2-7,TRBV6-5,TGTGCCAGCACTAACCCGGGACAGAGCTACGAGCAGTACTTC,CASTNPGQSYEQYF
.,few,TRBJ2-3,TRBV6-4,TGTGCCAGCAGTGGGGGGCAGAGCACAGATACGCAGTATTTT,CASSGGQSTDTQYF
TRBD2,.,TRBJ2-1,TRBV19,TGTGCCAGTAGTCCTGACGGGACTACCCGACGGAGCTCCTACAATGAGCAGTTCTTC,CASSPDGTTRRSSYNEQFF
.,.,TRBJ1-4,TRBV14,TGTGCCAGCAGCCAATACAGGAATGAAAAACTGTTTTTT,CASSQYRNEKLFF
.,few,TRBJ2-6,TRBV29-1,TGCAGCGTTGAGGTCTTGGCTCTCTCTGGGGCCAACGTCCTGACTTTC,CSVEVLALSGANVLTF
.,.,TRBJ2-1,TRBV27,TGTGCCAGCAGGCCTGGAGGGTATAATGAGCAGTTCTTC,CASRPGGYNEQFF
.,.,TRBJ2-3,TRBV7-6,TGTGCCAGCAGCCTGCAGCGGGGCACAGATACGCAGTATTTT,CASSLQRGTDTQYF
.,.,TRBJ2-7,TRBV29-1,TGCAGCGTTGCCGGCAGGGTAGGAGCTAGCGAGCAGTACTTC,CSVAGRVGASEQYF
TRBD2,.,TRBJ2-7,TRBV27,TGTGCCAGCAGTACCCCTAGCGGGGGTGCCTACGAGCAGTACTTC,CASSTPSGGAYEQYF